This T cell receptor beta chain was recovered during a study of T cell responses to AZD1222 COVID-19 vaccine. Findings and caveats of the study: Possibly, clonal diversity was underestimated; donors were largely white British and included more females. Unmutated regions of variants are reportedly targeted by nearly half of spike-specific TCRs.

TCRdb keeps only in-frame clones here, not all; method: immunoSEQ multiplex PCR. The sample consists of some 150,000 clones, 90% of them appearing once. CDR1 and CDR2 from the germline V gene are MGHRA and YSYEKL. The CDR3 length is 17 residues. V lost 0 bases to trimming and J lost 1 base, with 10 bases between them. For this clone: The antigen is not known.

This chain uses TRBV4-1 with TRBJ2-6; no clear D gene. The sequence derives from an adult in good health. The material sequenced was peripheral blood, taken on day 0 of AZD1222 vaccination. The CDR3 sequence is CASSQEMAMSGANVLTF. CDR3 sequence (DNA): TGCGCCAGCAGCCAAGAAATGGCAATGTCTGGGGCCAACGTCCTGACTTTC.